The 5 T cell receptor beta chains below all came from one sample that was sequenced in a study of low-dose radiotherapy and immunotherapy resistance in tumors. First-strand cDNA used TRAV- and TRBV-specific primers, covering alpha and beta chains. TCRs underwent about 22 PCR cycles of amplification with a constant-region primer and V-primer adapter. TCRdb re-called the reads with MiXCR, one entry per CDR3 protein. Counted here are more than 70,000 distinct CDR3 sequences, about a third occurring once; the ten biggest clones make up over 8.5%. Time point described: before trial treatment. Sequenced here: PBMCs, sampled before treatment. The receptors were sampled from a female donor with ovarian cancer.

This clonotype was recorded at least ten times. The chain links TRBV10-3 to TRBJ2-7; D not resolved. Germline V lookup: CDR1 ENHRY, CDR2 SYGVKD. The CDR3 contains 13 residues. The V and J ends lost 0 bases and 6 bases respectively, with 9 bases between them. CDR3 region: CAISESTFGEQYF. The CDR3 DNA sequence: TGTGCCATCAGTGAGTCGACTTTTGGCGAGCAGTACTTC.

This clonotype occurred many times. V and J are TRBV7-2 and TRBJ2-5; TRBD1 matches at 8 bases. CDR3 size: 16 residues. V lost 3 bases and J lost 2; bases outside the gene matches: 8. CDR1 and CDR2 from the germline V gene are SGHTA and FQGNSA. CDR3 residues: CASSLGQGAGQETQYF. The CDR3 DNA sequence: TGTGCCAGCAGCTTGGGTCAGGGGGCCGGTCAAGAGACCCAGTACTTC.

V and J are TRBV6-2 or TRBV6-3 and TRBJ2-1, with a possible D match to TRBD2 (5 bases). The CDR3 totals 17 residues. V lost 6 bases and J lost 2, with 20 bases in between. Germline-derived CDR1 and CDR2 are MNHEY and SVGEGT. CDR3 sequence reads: CASRENRAREPYNEQFF. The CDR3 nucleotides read TGTGCCAGCAGAGAGAATCGAGCGAGGGAACCCTACAATGAGCAGTTCTTC.

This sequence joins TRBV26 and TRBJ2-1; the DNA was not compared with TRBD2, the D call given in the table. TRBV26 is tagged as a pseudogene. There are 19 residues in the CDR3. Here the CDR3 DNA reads TGTGCCAGCAGTTCATCCGGGACTAGCGGGAGCAGGATTTACAATGAGCAGTTCTTC. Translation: CASSSSGTSGSRIYNEQFF.

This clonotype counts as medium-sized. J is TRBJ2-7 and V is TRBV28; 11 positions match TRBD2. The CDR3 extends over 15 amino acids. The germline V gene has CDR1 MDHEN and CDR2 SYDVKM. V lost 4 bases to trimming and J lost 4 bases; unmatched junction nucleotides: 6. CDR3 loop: CASSSILAGEYEQYF. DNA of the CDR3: TGTGCCAGCAGTTCTATACTAGCGGGGGAGTACGAGCAGTACTTC.